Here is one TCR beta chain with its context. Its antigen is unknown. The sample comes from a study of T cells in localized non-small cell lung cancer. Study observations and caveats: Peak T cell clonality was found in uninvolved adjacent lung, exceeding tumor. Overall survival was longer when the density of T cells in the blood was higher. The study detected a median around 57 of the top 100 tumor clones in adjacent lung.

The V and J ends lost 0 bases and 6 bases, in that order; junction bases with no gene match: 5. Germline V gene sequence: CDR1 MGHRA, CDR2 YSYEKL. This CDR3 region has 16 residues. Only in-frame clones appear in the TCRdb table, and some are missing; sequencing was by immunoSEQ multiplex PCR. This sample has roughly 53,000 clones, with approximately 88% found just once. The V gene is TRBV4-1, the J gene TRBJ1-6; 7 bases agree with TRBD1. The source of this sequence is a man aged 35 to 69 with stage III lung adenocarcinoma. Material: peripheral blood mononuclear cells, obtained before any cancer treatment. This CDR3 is CASSQDSGTANSPLHF. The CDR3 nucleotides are TGCGCCAGCAGCCAAGATTCAGGGACAGCTAATTCACCCCTCCACTTT.